The 11 T cell receptor beta chains below all came from one sample that was sequenced in a study of T cells after yellow fever vaccination. TCRdb independently ran MiXCR on the 5' RACE reads; one entry per CDR3 protein. The data show some 600,000 distinct CDR3 sequences, around 12% seen once. Material: PBMCs, obtained on the day of the yellow fever booster vaccination. The receptors here all came from a man between 25 and 39 years old who received the YFV17D yellow fever vaccine.

The chain is built from TRBV10-3 and TRBJ2-7, with 10 bases identical to TRBD2. The J segment lost 9 bases and the V segment lost 6 bases, leaving 14 bases of the junction unmatched. CDR3 length: 15 amino acids. Germline loops: CDR1 ENHRY, CDR2 SYGVKD. The DNA of the CDR3 is TGTGCCATCAGGGACACCACCGGGACTAGCGTGGGGCAGTACTTC. Translation: CAIRDTTGTSVGQYF.

V gene TRBV5-4 combines with J gene TRBJ2-5; D tentatively fits TRBD1 or TRBD2 (5 bases each). The CDR3 has 20 residues. With 0 bases removed from V and 2 bases from J, the gap between germline ends came to 26 bases. In germline, CDR1 is SGHNT, CDR2 YYREEE (reference sequence). For the CDR3, the DNA is TGTGCCAGCAGCTTGGGAGGCGGGCAGGGCCTATCCTCGACTCAAGAGACCCAGTACTTC. Protein sequence: CASSLGGGQGLSSTQETQYF.

The chain carries TRBV19 and TRBJ1-2; 12 positions agree with TRBD1. The V and J ends lost 10 bases and 4 bases, in that order; junction bases with no gene match: 7. Germline CDR1 LNHDA, CDR2 SQIVND (reference sequence). The CDR3 totals 14 residues. The CDR3 loop is CATARDRGPYGYTF. CDR3 in DNA: TGTGCCACCGCACGGGACAGGGGGCCCTATGGCTACACCTTC.

The genes are TRBV20-1 and TRBJ2-1, with 9 nucleotides matching TRBD1. V dropped 0 bases and J dropped 4; count of bases not matched to a gene: 7. Germline V gene data show CDR1 as DFQATT and CDR2 as SNEGSKA (reference sequence). The CDR3 is 16 residues long. In nucleotides, the CDR3 is TGCAGTGCTAGAGACCCCGGGACAGGGATGTACAATGAGCAGTTCTTC. Translating gives CSARDPGTGMYNEQFF.

This clonotype was observed a few times. The chain links TRBV5-1 to TRBJ2-1; 10 bases fit TRBD2. The CDR3 has 15 amino acids. V gave up 4 bases and J gave up 8 bases; unmatched junction bases: 9. Germline-derived CDR1 and CDR2 are SGHRS and YFSETQ. This chain's CDR3 is CASSDLGAGGHEQFF. DNA for the CDR3: TGCGCCAGCAGCGACCTTGGAGCGGGAGGGCATGAGCAGTTCTTC.

This clonotype has more than one count but fewer than ten. This rearrangement joins TRBV27 to TRBJ2-3; 9 nucleotides agree with TRBD2. The CDR3 has 17 residues. The junction had 11 bases not matched to a gene; V was cut back by 7 bases and J by 0 bases. Germline loops: CDR1 MNHEY, CDR2 SMNVEV (reference sequence). DNA of the CDR3: TGTGCCAGCACCCACATACTTAGCGGGGGAAGCACAGATACGCAGTATTTT. Translating it yields CASTHILSGGSTDTQYF.

This clonotype was observed a few times. V and J are TRBV6-1 and TRBJ2-5, with a weak D call TRBD1 (6 bases). Germline-derived CDR1 and CDR2 are MNHNS and SASEGT. The germline V and J ends were trimmed by 7 bases and 3 bases, with 15 bases remaining between them. This CDR3 has 14 residues. The CDR3 nucleotides are TGTGCCAGCATGGCCGGGACAAGAAAAGAGACCCAGTACTTC. Translation gives CASMAGTRKETQYF.

The sample holds a few counts of this clonotype. The chain joins TRBV10-3 to TRBJ2-3; 7 bases match TRBD2. The CDR3 runs to 15 residues. In germline, CDR1 is ENHRY, CDR2 SYGVKD. V shed 8 bases, J shed 0 bases, and the junction held 8 bases outside the gene matches. The CDR3 loop reads CAIAFSGGSTDTQYF. The CDR3 DNA is TGTGCCATCGCATTCTCGGGAGGTAGCACAGATACGCAGTATTTT.

Only a few counts were recorded for this clonotype. The CDR3 reads CASSLSQGAPQQFF. CDR3 coding DNA: TGCGCCAGCAGCTTGTCCCAGGGGGCGCCTCAGCAGTTCTTC. The genes are TRBV5-1 and TRBJ2-1; 8 bases fit TRBD1. The germline V gene has CDR1 SGHRS and CDR2 YFSETQ. V shed 1 base, J shed 11 bases, and the junction held 8 bases outside the gene matches. This CDR3 spans 14 amino acids. The whole variable domain, filled in from reference TRBV5-1 and TRBJ2-1, reads KAGVTQTPRYLIKTRGQQVTLSCSPISGHRSVSWYQQTPGQGLQFLFEYFSETQRNKGNFPGRFSGRQFSNSRSEMNVSTLELGDSALYLCASSLSQGAPQQFFGPGTRLTVL.

This clonotype has just a few counts. The rearrangement uses TRBV12-3 or TRBV12-4 and TRBJ2-2, with D possibly being TRBD1 (5 bases). Trimming pared 1 base from V and 2 bases from J, leaving 11 bases between. This CDR3 spans 16 amino acids. For the CDR3, the DNA is TGTGCCAGCAGTTTAGGACAGCTTCTAAACACCGGGGAGCTGTTTTTT. Amino acids: CASSLGQLLNTGELFF.

In this sample, this clonotype turned up many times. This chain uses TRBV4-2 with TRBJ2-7, with D perhaps TRBD2 (5 bases). Germline CDR1 LGHNA, CDR2 YNFKEQ. Trimming shortened V by 3 bases and J by 2 bases, and 17 bases separated the two germline ends. This CDR3 contains 16 residues. The CDR3 sequence: CASSQPAVGDPYEQYF. CDR3 nucleotide sequence: TGTGCCAGCAGCCAGCCAGCGGTGGGAGACCCCTACGAGCAGTACTTC.